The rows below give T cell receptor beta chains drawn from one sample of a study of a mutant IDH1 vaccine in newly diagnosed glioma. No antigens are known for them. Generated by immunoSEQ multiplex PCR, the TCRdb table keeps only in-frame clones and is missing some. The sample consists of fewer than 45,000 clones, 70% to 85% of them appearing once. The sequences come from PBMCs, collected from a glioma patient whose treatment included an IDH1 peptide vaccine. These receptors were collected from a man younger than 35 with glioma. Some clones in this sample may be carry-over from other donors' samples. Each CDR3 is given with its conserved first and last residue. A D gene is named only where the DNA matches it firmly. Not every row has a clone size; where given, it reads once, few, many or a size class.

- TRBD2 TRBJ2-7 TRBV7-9 TGTGCCAGCAGCTCCCGGACTAGCGGGAGGGCCCTCTCCTACGAGCAGTACTTC CASSSRTSGRALSYEQYF
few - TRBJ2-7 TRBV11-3 TGTGCCGGCGACGAGCAGTACTTC CAGDEQYF
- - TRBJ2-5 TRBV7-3 TGTGCCAGCAGCGTAGGAGGGGGGCAAGAGACCCAGTACTTC CASSVGGGQETQYF
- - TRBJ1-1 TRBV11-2 TGTGCCAGCAGCTTAGGAGTAGTCATGAACACTGAAGCTTTCTTT CASSLGVVMNTEAFF
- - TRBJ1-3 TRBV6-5 TGTGCCAGCAGCAGGGGCTATTCCTCTGGAAACACCATATATTTT CASSRGYSSGNTIYF
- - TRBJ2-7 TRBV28 TGTGCCAGCAGTTCTAAGGGCGAGCAGTACTTC CASSSKGEQYF
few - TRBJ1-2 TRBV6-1 TGTGCCAGCAGTGCTTTACAACTGGCCCGTAGCTATGGCTACACCTTC CASSALQLARSYGYTF
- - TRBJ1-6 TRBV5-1 TGCGCCAGCAGCAGGGACGGCGGAAATAATTCACCCCTCCACTTT CASSRDGGNNSPLHF
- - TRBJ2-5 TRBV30 TGTGCCTGGGTAGGTGGGACACAAGAGACCCAGTACTTC CAWVGGTQETQYF
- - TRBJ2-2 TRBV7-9 TGTGCCGGCGTTTTGTGGAACACCGGGGAGCTGTTTTTT CAGVLWNTGELFF
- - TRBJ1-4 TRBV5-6 TGTGCCAGCAGCTTGGGGGGCAGGGATGAAAAACTGTTTTTT CASSLGGRDEKLFF
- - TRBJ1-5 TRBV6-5 TGTGCCAGCGGTGGAGATAGCAATCAGCCCCAGCATTTT CASGGDSNQPQHF
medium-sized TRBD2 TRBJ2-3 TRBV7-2 TGTGCCAGCAGCTCGCCACTAGCGGGGGGGCTGGCAGATACGCAGTATTTT CASSSPLAGGLADTQYF
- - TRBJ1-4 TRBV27 TGTGCCAGCAGTTTAGAGGGGGCAACTAATGAAAAACTGTTTTTT CASSLEGATNEKLFF
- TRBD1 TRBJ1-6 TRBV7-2 TGTGCCAGCAGCCGAGTGAGGGGGCGAGGTAATTCACCCCTCCACTTT CASSRVRGRGNSPLHF
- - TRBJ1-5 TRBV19 TGTGCCAGTAGTATTCAGGAACACCCAAATCAGCCCCAGCATTTT CASSIQEHPNQPQHF
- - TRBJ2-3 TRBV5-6 TGTGCCAGCAGCCCACAGGGAACTAGCACAGATACGCAGTATTTT CASSPQGTSTDTQYF
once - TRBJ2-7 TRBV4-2 TGTGCCAGCAGCCAATCGATCGCAGGGGCGCGGTCTTACGAGCAGTACTTC CASSQSIAGARSYEQYF
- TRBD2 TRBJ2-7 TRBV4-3 TGCGCCAGCAGCCAAGGTTGGGCGGGAGCCTCCTACGAGCAGTACTTC CASSQGWAGASYEQYF
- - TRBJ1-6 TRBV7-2 TGTGCCAGCAGCCGTGATCAGGGGTCGAGCTCCTATAATTCACCCCTCCACTTT CASSRDQGSSSYNSPLHF
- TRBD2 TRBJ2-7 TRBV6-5 TGTGCCAGCAGTAAACTAGCGGGAGGCTCCTACGAGCAGTACTTC CASSKLAGGSYEQYF
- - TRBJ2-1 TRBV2 TGTGCCAGCAGCGAGGTGCTTATCTCCTACAATGAGCAGTTCTTC CASSEVLISYNEQFF
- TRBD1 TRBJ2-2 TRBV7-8 TGTGCCAGCAGTAAGGACAGGATCCCCCTTGCCGGGGAGCTGTTTTTT CASSKDRIPLAGELFF
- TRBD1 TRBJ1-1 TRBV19 TGTGCCAGTAGTCCCCGACAGGGCTACTTGAACACTGAAGCTTTCTTT CASSPRQGYLNTEAFF
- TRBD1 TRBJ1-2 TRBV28 TGTGCCAGCGGTTCGTACAGGGGGGATGGCTACACCTTC CASGSYRGDGYTF
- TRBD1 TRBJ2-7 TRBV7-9 TGTGCCAGCAGCTTAGTCGGGACAGGGACTTCTTGGGAGCAGTACTTC CASSLVGTGTSWEQYF
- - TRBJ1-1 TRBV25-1 TGTGCCAGCAGTGAGTCTTATTTGATCGGGCGCGGCACTGAAGCTTTCTTT CASSESYLIGRGTEAFF
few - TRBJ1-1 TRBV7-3 TGTGCCAGCAGCTGGCAGGGTTACACTGAAGCTTTCTTT CASSWQGYTEAFF
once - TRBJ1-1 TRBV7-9 TGTGCCAGCAGCTTAGTCGGGTTTGAAGCTTTCTTT CASSLVGFEAFF
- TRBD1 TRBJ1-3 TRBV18 TGTGCCAGCTCACCACTTCACGACAGGGGCTCTGGAAACACCATATATTTT CASSPLHDRGSGNTIYF
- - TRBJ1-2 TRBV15 TGTGCCACCAGCAGAGAAGGACCGTCCCGCTATGGCTACACCTTC CATSREGPSRYGYTF
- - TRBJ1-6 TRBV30 TGTGCCTGGAGTGCGCTCGGGGTCTCCTATAATTCACCCCTCCACTTT CAWSALGVSYNSPLHF
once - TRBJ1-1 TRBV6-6 TGTGCCAGCAGTTATTCCTCGAACACTGAAGCTTTCTTT CASSYSSNTEAFF
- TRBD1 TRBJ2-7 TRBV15 TGTGCCACCAGCGCGGACAGGGTTTACTCCTACGAGCAGTACTTC CATSADRVYSYEQYF
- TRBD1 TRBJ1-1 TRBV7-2 TGTGCCAGCAGCCCTCCCACAGGGGTGAACACTGAAGCTTTCTTT CASSPPTGVNTEAFF
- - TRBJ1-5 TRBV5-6 TGTGCCAGCAGCTTAACCCGGGGTCTTCAGCCCCAGCATTTT CASSLTRGLQPQHF
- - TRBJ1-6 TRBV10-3 TGTGCCATCAGTGTCGGAGAAGGGAACTCCTATAATTCACCCCTCCACTTT CAISVGEGNSYNSPLHF
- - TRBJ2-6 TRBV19 TGTGCCAGTAGTGTCGACGGTCCCTGGGAATTTTCGGGGCCTGGGGCCAACGTCCTGACTTTC CASSVDGPWEFSGPGANVLTF
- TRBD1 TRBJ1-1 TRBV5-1 TGCGCCAGCAGCTTGGCAGGGGGGAACACTGAAGCTTTCTTT CASSLAGGNTEAFF
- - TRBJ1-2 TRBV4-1 TGCGCCAGCAGCCCGATTCAAGATGTACGGGTAGAACTGTATGGCTACACCTTC CASSPIQDVRVELYGYTF
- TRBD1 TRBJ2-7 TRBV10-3 TGTGCCATCAGTGAGTCGCGGGGGACAGGGACAAGTCGGCAGTACTTC CAISESRGTGTSRQYF
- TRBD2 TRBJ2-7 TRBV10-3 TGTGCTGCCGGACTAGTATACGAGCAGTACTTC CAAGLVYEQYF
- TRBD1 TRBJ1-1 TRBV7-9 TGTGCCAGCAGCTTAGCAGGGGGCATGGGGGACACTGAAGCTTTCTTT CASSLAGGMGDTEAFF
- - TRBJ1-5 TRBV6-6 TGTGCCAGTCAAACCTCAGGGGGCAATCAGCCCCAGCATTTT CASQTSGGNQPQHF
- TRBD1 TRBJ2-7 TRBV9 TGTGCCAGCAGCGTAGTCGGGACAGACATCGCCGAGCAGTACTTC CASSVVGTDIAEQYF
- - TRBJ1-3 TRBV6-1 TGTGCCAGCAGTCGAGGACATTCTGGAAACACCATATATTTT CASSRGHSGNTIYF
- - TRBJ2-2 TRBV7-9 TGTGCCAGCAGCCCGCGTGCAAACACCGGGGAGCTGTTTTTT CASSPRANTGELFF
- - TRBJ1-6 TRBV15 TGTGCCACCAGCAGAGATCCGGCAGAATCACCCCTCCACTTT CATSRDPAESPLHF
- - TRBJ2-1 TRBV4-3 TGCGCCAGCAGCCAAGCGGAACCCGGACGGAATGAGCAGTTCTTC CASSQAEPGRNEQFF
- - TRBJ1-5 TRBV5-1 TGCGCCAGCAGCCCCGGACAGTCTAGCAATCAGCCCCAGCATTTT CASSPGQSSNQPQHF
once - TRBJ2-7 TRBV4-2 TGTGCCAGCAGCCAAGCCTACGAGCAGTACTTC CASSQAYEQYF